This T cell receptor beta chain was captured in a study of blood T cell repertoires in COVID-19. This table comes from immunoSEQ multiplex PCR, and its TCRdb copy is limited to in-frame clones, with some not included. The table includes under 150,000 clones, over 80% detected once. This CDR3 is 15 amino acids long. With 5 bases removed from V and 1 base from J, the gap between germline ends came to 11 bases. The germline CDR1 and CDR2 sequences are SGHTA and FQGNSA. V and J are TRBV7-2 and TRBJ1-4, with D possibly TRBD1 on 5 matching bases. The sequenced sample consisted of PBMCs or T cells enriched from blood (not recorded which). This sequence originates from a woman aged 50 to 60 who had been exposed to COVID-19. This chain's CDR3 is CASSISQGTNEKLFF. For the CDR3, the DNA is TGTGCCAGCAGCATAAGCCAGGGAACTAATGAAAAACTGTTTTTT.